These T cell receptor beta chains were read from a single sample in a study of T cell repertoires in cytomegalovirus infection. TCRdb recomputed calls from the reads with MiXCR, one row per CDR3 protein. The table includes around 900,000 distinct CDR3 sequences, under 40% detected once. The antigens for these receptors are not known. Here the sequenced sample was cultured CD8+ T cells from PBMCs, taken from culture after CMV antigen stimulation. These receptors were collected from a human donor in good health (CMV status not recorded). Some clones in this sample may be carry-over from other donors' samples. Each CDR3 is given with its conserved first and last residue. A D gene is named only where the DNA matches it firmly. The size entry is marked missing in some rows and otherwise reads once, few, many or a size class.

TRBJ2-3	-	-	17	TRBV11-2	CASSRRPGQPLGDTQYF	TGTGCCAGCAGCCGCCGCCCGGGACAACCCTTAGGAGATACGCAGTATTTT
TRBJ2-5	-	-	14	TRBV15	CATSRVKYQETQYF	TGTGCCACCAGCAGAGTAAAGTACCAAGAGACCCAGTACTTC
TRBJ2-3	TRBD1	-	16	TRBV24-1	CATSAVRDRGTDTQYF	TGTGCCACCAGTGCTGTGCGGGACAGGGGCACAGATACGCAGTATTTT
TRBJ2-7	-	-	14	TRBV27	CASGPGTNSYEQYF	TGTGCCAGCGGCCCCGGGACAAACTCCTACGAGCAGTACTTC
TRBJ1-5	-	-	16	TRBV27	CASSYGTPGGNQPQHF	TGTGCCAGCAGTTACGGGACCCCGGGGGGCAATCAGCCCCAGCATTTT
TRBJ2-6	TRBD1	few	18	TRBV14	CASSVRGQGLSGANVLTF	TGTGCCAGTTCAGTTCGGGGACAGGGGCTCTCTGGGGCCAACGTCCTGACTTTC
TRBJ1-5	-	-	15	TRBV4-2	CASSQEWTSNQPQHF	TGTGCCAGCAGCCAAGAATGGACGAGCAATCAGCCCCAGCATTTT
TRBJ2-1	-	few	12	TRBV20-1	CSAWTSYNEQFF	TGCAGTGCTTGGACATCCTACAATGAGCAGTTCTTC
TRBJ1-6	-	-	17	TRBV10-3	CAISASVRDKRNSPLHF	TGTGCCATCAGTGCTTCAGTCCGGGACAAAAGGAATTCACCCCTCCACTTT
TRBJ2-1	-	-	14	TRBV25-1	CASSEYEDYNEQFF	TGTGCCAGCAGTGAATACGAGGACTACAATGAGCAGTTCTTC
TRBJ1-2	-	many	15	TRBV12-3/TRBV12-4	CASSLRARDVYGYTF	TGTGCCAGCAGTTTGAGGGCCCGTGACGTCTATGGCTACACCTTC
TRBJ2-1	-	-	14	TRBV14	CASSLWGAHDEQFF	TGTGCCAGCAGCCTGTGGGGGGCTCACGATGAGCAGTTCTTC
TRBJ1-1	-	few	18	TRBV7-6	CASSLGVGEGRMNTEAFF	TGTGCCAGCAGCTTAGGGGTGGGGGAGGGCCGCATGAACACTGAAGCTTTCTTT
TRBJ1-1	-	many	13	TRBV10-3	CAISETDRTEAFF	TGTGCCATCAGTGAGACAGATAGGACTGAAGCTTTCTTT
TRBJ1-2	-	-	12	TRBV6-6	CASSYPEQGSTF	TGTGCCAGCAGTTACCCTGAACAGGGTTCCACCTTC
TRBJ2-7	-	few	14	TRBV19	CASSPAVLGYEQYF	TGTGCCAGTAGCCCCGCGGTTCTTGGCTACGAGCAGTACTTC
TRBJ1-4	-	-	16	TRBV7-4	CASNLAFPESEEKLLF	TGTGCCAGCAACTTAGCCTTCCCCGAAAGTGAAGAAAAACTGTTGTTT
TRBJ2-2	TRBD2	-	17	TRBV20-1	CSAPGLAGGPGTGELFF	TGCAGTGCCCCGGGACTAGCGGGGGGGCCGGGCACCGGGGAGCTGTTTTTT
TRBJ2-3	-	-	14	TRBV27	CASTEVASTDTQYF	TGTGCCAGCACTGAGGTGGCTAGCACAGATACGCAGTATTTT
TRBJ2-5	-	-	14	TRBV12-5	CASGLDSGQETQYF	TGTGCTAGTGGTTTGGACAGCGGACAGGAGACCCAGTACTTC
TRBJ1-1	-	-	12	TRBV10-3	CASSGANTEAFF	TGTGCCAGCTCGGGGGCGAACACTGAAGCTTTCTTT
TRBJ1-1	-	many	15	TRBV7-2	CASSPNVGGYTEAFF	TGTGCCAGCAGCCCCAACGTGGGTGGCTACACTGAAGCTTTCTTT
TRBJ1-5	-	-	13	TRBV7-6	CASSLRVNQPQHF	TGTGCCAGCAGCTTACGGGTAAATCAGCCCCAGCATTTT
TRBJ1-1	-	-	13	TRBV19	CASNNRKDTEAFF	TGTGCCAGTAATAATCGAAAGGACACTGAAGCTTTCTTT
TRBJ1-4	-	few	14	TRBV13	CASSSGPGREKLFF	TGTGCCAGCAGCTCGGGTCCGGGGCGGGAAAAACTGTTTTTT
TRBJ2-4	-	-	20	TRBV6-2/TRBV6-3	CASSYARGPGEIPAKNIQYF	TGTGCCAGCAGTTACGCTCGGGGCCCCGGAGAGATTCCGGCCAAAAACATTCAGTACTTC
TRBJ1-2	TRBD1	-	16	TRBV6-6	CASSKDRRLINYGYTF	TGTGCCAGCAGTAAGGACAGGAGATTAATTAACTATGGCTACACCTTC
TRBJ2-1	-	-	13	TRBV4-1	CASREQGRNEQFF	TGCGCCAGCCGGGAGCAGGGTCGGAATGAGCAGTTCTTC
TRBJ2-5	-	-	15	TRBV6-1	CASSEGRLYQETQYF	TGTGCCAGCAGTGAAGGAAGACTGTACCAAGAGACCCAGTACTTC
TRBJ1-2	-	-	14	TRBV13	CASSLGGASYGYTF	TGTGCCAGCAGCTTGGGGGGCGCCTCCTATGGCTACACCTTC
TRBJ2-3	-	-	14	TRBV5-5	CASSLTQGSDTQYF	TGTGCCAGCAGCTTGACACAGGGTTCAGATACGCAGTATTTT
TRBJ1-1	TRBD1	few	12	TRBV20-1	CSVHGAQGSAFF	TGCAGTGTCCACGGAGCACAGGGGTCTGCTTTCTTT
TRBJ2-5	-	-	13	TRBV7-9	CASSIGGEETQYF	TGTGCCAGCAGCATAGGAGGGGAGGAGACCCAGTACTTC
TRBJ2-7	-	-	12	TRBV20-1	CSAVAEAYEQYF	TGCAGTGCCGTCGCGGAGGCTTACGAGCAGTACTTC
TRBJ2-7	-	-	14	TRBV27	CASSLSGLVYEQYF	TGTGCCAGCAGTTTATCGGGGCTGGTCTACGAGCAGTACTTC
TRBJ2-2	-	-	15	TRBV27	CASSLMVSNTGELFF	TGTGCCAGCAGTTTAATGGTTTCGAACACCGGGGAGCTGTTTTTT
TRBJ2-3	TRBD1	-	16	TRBV12-3/TRBV12-4	CASSLGGQGPTDTQYF	TGTGCCAGCAGTTTAGGAGGACAGGGTCCCACAGATACGCAGTATTTT
TRBJ2-3	TRBD2	few	16	TRBV12-3/TRBV12-4	CASSSASGGGKDTQYF	TGTGCCAGCAGTTCTGCAAGCGGGGGGGGGAAAGATACGCAGTATTTT
TRBJ2-7	-	-	13	TRBV7-9	CASRDPLGYEQYF	TGTGCCAGCAGAGACCCGCTAGGCTACGAGCAGTACTTC
TRBJ2-2	-	many	17	TRBV7-9	CASSVELRWGGHGELFF	TGTGCCAGCAGCGTGGAGCTCCGTTGGGGGGGCCACGGGGAGCTGTTTTTT
TRBJ2-1	-	-	13	TRBV7-9	CASRYGGIDEQFF	TGTGCCAGCAGATATGGGGGGATCGATGAGCAGTTCTTC
TRBJ2-7	-	-	15	TRBV5-8	CASSLAWQGSYEQYF	TGTGCCAGCAGCTTGGCCTGGCAGGGCTCCTACGAGCAGTACTTC
TRBJ2-5	-	-	16	TRBV12-3/TRBV12-4	CASTIYPTGARETQYF	TGTGCCAGCACTATCTACCCGACGGGGGCCAGAGAGACCCAGTACTTC
TRBJ1-1	-	many	16	TRBV12-3/TRBV12-4	CASSFLPGALNTEAFF	TGTGCCAGCAGTTTTTTACCGGGGGCGTTGAACACTGAAGCTTTCTTT
TRBJ2-1	-	few	17	TRBV5-1	CASSSPMGIARYNEQFF	TGCGCCAGCAGCTCTCCGATGGGAATTGCTCGCTACAATGAGCAGTTCTTC
TRBJ2-2	-	few	15	TRBV4-3	CASSQAEGETGELFF	TGCGCCAGCAGCCAAGCCGAGGGAGAGACCGGGGAGCTGTTTTTT
TRBJ2-7	TRBD2	few	17	TRBV6-1	CASTLTSGALPRYEQYF	TGTGCCAGCACCCTGACTAGCGGGGCTCTCCCCCGCTACGAGCAGTACTTC
TRBJ2-2	TRBD2	many	14	TRBV27	CASQAGGNTGELFF	TGTGCCAGCCAAGCGGGGGGGAACACCGGGGAGCTGTTTTTT
TRBJ1-1	-	-	13	TRBV9	CASSTRKAGEAFF	TGTGCCAGCAGCACCCGCAAGGCGGGAGAAGCTTTCTTT
TRBJ1-5	-	-	15	TRBV19	CASSILRGKVQPQHF	TGTGCCAGTAGTATCTTGCGGGGGAAGGTTCAGCCCCAGCATTTT
TRBJ1-1	-	-	13	TRBV6-2/TRBV6-3	CASTTGVITEAFF	TGTGCCAGCACCACGGGGGTCATCACTGAAGCTTTCTTT
TRBJ1-6	-	-	16	TRBV11-3	CASSFRDGIHGTPLHF	TGTGCCAGCAGCTTCAGGGACGGCATTCACGGGACACCCCTCCACTTT
TRBJ1-5	-	many	15	TRBV7-9	CASSSSDDSNQPQHF	TGTGCCAGCAGCTCCTCGGATGATAGCAATCAGCCCCAGCATTTT